This is a list of T cell receptor beta chains from one sample in a study of blood T cell repertoires in COVID-19. Profiling relied on immunoSEQ multiplex PCR, and the TCRdb table lists in-frame clones only, not all of them. The data contain some 230,000 clones, approximately 85% of them seen just once; the ten biggest clones take up under 3.5%. The source material was peripheral blood. These receptors were collected from a man aged 45 to 65 who had recovered from COVID-19. The CDR3 runs from the conserved cysteine through the conserved F or W. D genes are given only for firm matches. The listing skips clone size in some rows; elsewhere it reads once, few, many or a size class.

.	TRBD1	TRBV15	TRBJ1-1	15	TGTGCCACCAGCAGAAAAACCGGGACAGCAAATGAAGCTTTCTTT	CATSRKTGTANEAFF
few	TRBD1	TRBV28	TRBJ1-1	14	TGTGCCAGCAGGCCGACTACAGGGGGCACTGAAGCTTTCTTT	CASRPTTGGTEAFF
once	TRBD2	TRBV11-2	TRBJ2-3	15	TGTGCCAGCAGCTCGAGCGGGAGTAGCACAGATACGCAGTATTTT	CASSSSGSSTDTQYF
.	.	TRBV12-3/TRBV12-4	TRBJ1-1	13	TGTGCCAGCAGTTTTTCAGGGAACACTGAAGCTTTCTTT	CASSFSGNTEAFF
.	TRBD1	TRBV14	TRBJ1-3	14	TGTGCCAGCAGCCAAGCAGGGGGCGGAAACACCATATATTTT	CASSQAGGGNTIYF
.	.	TRBV27	TRBJ1-1	13	TGTGCCAGCAGTTCCCCGAGTAGGAGTAAGGCTTTCTTT	CASSSPSRSKAFF
.	TRBD1	TRBV27	TRBJ2-1	17	TGTGCCAGCAGTTTATTATCTAGGACAGGGCGAAACAATGAGCAGTTCTTC	CASSLLSRTGRNNEQFF
.	TRBD1	TRBV6-5	TRBJ2-7	15	TGTGCCAGCAGTTATCCGGGACAGGGACCCCAGGGGCAGTACTTC	CASSYPGQGPQGQYF
.	.	TRBV19	TRBJ1-2	14	TGTGCCAGTAGATTTCAGGGGACGAACTATGGCTACACCTTC	CASRFQGTNYGYTF
.	TRBD1	TRBV7-9	TRBJ2-7	15	TGTGCCAGCAGCTTAGAAGGACAGGGGAGATACGAGCAGTACTTC	CASSLEGQGRYEQYF
.	TRBD1	TRBV6-5	TRBJ1-4	14	TGTGCCAGCAGATATGAACAGGGGAGCGGAAAACTGTTTTTT	CASRYEQGSGKLFF
.	TRBD1	TRBV14	TRBJ2-3	20	TGTGCCAGCAGCCAAGGCTCCCGGACAGGCCATTACCCTGGCACAGATACGCAGTATTTT	CASSQGSRTGHYPGTDTQYF
.	.	TRBV28	TRBJ1-4	15	TGTGCCAGCAGCGGAGACAGTTCAACTAATGAAAAACTGTTTTTT	CASSGDSSTNEKLFF
.	TRBD2	TRBV18	TRBJ2-7	16	TGTGCCAGCTCACCACAGGCGGGAGGCAGGACCTACGAGCAGTACTTC	CASSPQAGGRTYEQYF
.	TRBD2	TRBV7-8	TRBJ2-1	18	TGTGCCAGCAGCTTAGGGGTGGCTAGCGGGAGGGCCTACAATGAGCAGTTCTTC	CASSLGVASGRAYNEQFF
once	TRBD1	TRBV28	TRBJ1-1	15	TGTGCCAGCAGTTATCGGACAGGGGGGTTCGCTGAAGCTTTCTTT	CASSYRTGGFAEAFF
few	TRBD1	TRBV6-1	TRBJ2-7	15	TGTGCCAGCAGTGATTTGGGACAGGGGGGTAACGAGCAGTACTTC	CASSDLGQGGNEQYF
.	TRBD2	TRBV7-9	TRBJ2-7	15	TGTGCCAGCAGCTTACTAGCGGGAGTTAGCCACGAGCAGTACTTC	CASSLLAGVSHEQYF
.	TRBD2	TRBV5-4	TRBJ2-3	17	TGTGCCAGCACACTGTACCGAGCGGGGGGAAGCACAGATACGCAGTATTTT	CASTLYRAGGSTDTQYF
.	.	TRBV29-1	TRBJ2-7	15	TGCAGCGGGGTTACAGGGATTGGAAGCTCCTACGAGCAGTACTTC	CSGVTGIGSSYEQYF
.	TRBD1	TRBV6-5	TRBJ2-3	14	TGTGCCAGCAGAAGACAGGGGCCAACAGATACGCAGTATTTT	CASRRQGPTDTQYF
.	TRBD2	TRBV30	TRBJ2-5	14	TGTGCCTGGAGTCTAGCGGGAGGGCTGGAGACCCAGTACTTC	CAWSLAGGLETQYF
.	TRBD1	TRBV28	TRBJ1-1	14	TGTGCCAGCTCCGGGACAGGGGATCAGACTGAAGCTTTCTTT	CASSGTGDQTEAFF
.	.	TRBV28	TRBJ2-3	15	TGTGCCAGCAGCCGCCGGGGAAGGGTCACAGATACGCAGTATTTT	CASSRRGRVTDTQYF
.	TRBD1	TRBV7-6	TRBJ2-2	18	TGTGCCAGCAGCCCGAGGCTCCGAGACAGGGGGGGTTCCGGGGAGCTGTTTTTT	CASSPRLRDRGGSGELFF
.	TRBD1	TRBV10-2	TRBJ2-7	14	TGCGCCAGCAGTGAGCCGGGACAGGGCTACGAGCAGTACTTC	CASSEPGQGYEQYF
.	.	TRBV9	TRBJ2-3	16	TGTGCCAGCAGCGTAACCGGGAGAAAAAGCACAGATACGCAGTATTTT	CASSVTGRKSTDTQYF
.	.	TRBV28	TRBJ2-7	14	TGTGCCAGCAGTTTAGGACAGACTCTCTACGAGCAGTACTTC	CASSLGQTLYEQYF
.	.	TRBV2	TRBJ1-2	15	TGTGCCAGCAGATCGGACAGAATTCCTAACTATGGCTACACCTTC	CASRSDRIPNYGYTF
few	.	TRBV20-1	TRBJ2-7	11	TGCAGTGCTGCCCAGGTATCCGAGCAGTACTTC	CSAAQVSEQYF
.	.	TRBV28	TRBJ1-1	15	TGTGCCAGCAGTTTATTCGGGTCAAGAAACACTGAAGCTTTCTTT	CASSLFGSRNTEAFF
.	.	TRBV5-1	TRBJ2-7	13	TGCGCCAGCAGTCAGAGGAGCTCCTACGAGCAGTACTTC	CASSQRSSYEQYF
.	TRBD2	TRBV27	TRBJ2-3	16	TGTGCCAGCAGCCCCTACGCGACTAGCGGGAGAGATACGCAGTATTTT	CASSPYATSGRDTQYF
.	.	TRBV6-5	TRBJ1-1	13	TGTGCCAGCAGTTGGGGGGTGAAGGCTGAAGCTTTCTTT	CASSWGVKAEAFF
.	TRBD1	TRBV6-2/TRBV6-3	TRBJ1-5	16	TGTGCCAGCAGTTACCGAGGGACAGGTAACAATCAGCCCCAGCATTTT	CASSYRGTGNNQPQHF
.	TRBD1	TRBV28	TRBJ1-1	15	TGTGCCAGCAGTGTCAGGGGGCGAGGAGGTACTGAAGCTTTCTTT	CASSVRGRGGTEAFF
once	.	TRBV5-4	TRBJ1-3	14	TGTGCCAGCAGCTTGTCTGTTACTGGAAACACCATATATTTT	CASSLSVTGNTIYF
once	TRBD2	TRBV19	TRBJ2-7	16	TGTGCCAGTAGTCAGGGACTAGCGGGAGACGGCTACGAGCAGTACTTC	CASSQGLAGDGYEQYF
.	TRBD1	TRBV30	TRBJ1-5	13	TGTGCCTGGGGACAGGGTTCGAATCAGCCCCAGCATTTT	CAWGQGSNQPQHF
.	.	TRBV28	TRBJ2-7	16	TGTGCCAGCAGTTTTGGGCGGCCAGGGCTTTACTACGAGCAGTACTTC	CASSFGRPGLYYEQYF
.	TRBD1	TRBV6-1	TRBJ1-5	19	TGTGCCAGCAGTGGCGGGCCTTGGACAGGCGCTTTCCCCTATCAGCCCCAGCATTTT	CASSGGPWTGAFPYQPQHF
.	.	TRBV28	TRBJ1-2	15	TGTGCCAGCAGTTTAAGGAGGTCAGGGGTCTATGGCTACACCTTC	CASSLRRSGVYGYTF
.	.	TRBV30	TRBJ2-7	18	TGTGCCTGGAGTGGAATAGTCGCTGGACACCAAGGGTACTACGAGCAGTACTTC	CAWSGIVAGHQGYYEQYF
.	TRBD2	TRBV12-5	TRBJ2-1	16	TGTGCTAGTGGTTTGGTGGCCAGCGGGATAGCCAATGAGCAGTTCTTC	CASGLVASGIANEQFF
.	.	TRBV7-2	TRBJ1-5	13	TGTGCCAGCACCCCCGACAGAAATCAGCCCCAGCATTTT	CASTPDRNQPQHF
.	.	TRBV19	TRBJ2-2	14	TGTGCCAGTAGTACGCCAGGGGTCACCGGGGAGCTGTTTTTT	CASSTPGVTGELFF
.	TRBD1	TRBV10-1	TRBJ2-3	14	TGCGCCAGCAGCCTGACAGGGAAGAGAGATACGCAGTATTTT	CASSLTGKRDTQYF
.	TRBD1	TRBV27	TRBJ2-2	14	TGTGCCAGCAGTCTCGGGACAGGGGTCGGGGAGCTGTTTTTT	CASSLGTGVGELFF
.	.	TRBV24-1	TRBJ2-1	18	TGTGCCACCAGTGAAGCTCCCGGGACTTTAAGCTCCTACAATGAGCAGTTCTTC	CATSEAPGTLSSYNEQFF
once	TRBD2	TRBV5-5	TRBJ2-3	17	TGTGCCAGCAGCTTACAGGTCACCAGCGGGAGTGGAGATACGCAGTATTTT	CASSLQVTSGSGDTQYF
.	TRBD1	TRBV28	TRBJ1-5	15	TGTGCCAGCAGTTTATCGGGACAGGTAATTCAGCCCCAGCATTTT	CASSLSGQVIQPQHF
.	.	TRBV6-1	TRBJ2-3	16	TGTGCCAGCAGTGAAGCGCTTAGAGCGGGCACAGATACGCAGTATTTT	CASSEALRAGTDTQYF
.	.	TRBV18	TRBJ1-1	16	TGTGCCAGCTCACCACAAAAAACAGGCTTGGCCACTGAAGCTTTCTTT	CASSPQKTGLATEAFF
.	TRBD2	TRBV4-1	TRBJ2-5	17	TGCGCCAGCAGCCAAGTGGGACTAGCGGGAGGAGGGGAGACCCAGTACTTC	CASSQVGLAGGGETQYF
once	TRBD2	TRBV5-1	TRBJ2-7	13	TGCGCCAGCACGGAGACTAGCGGGATTCAGCAGTACTTC	CASTETSGIQQYF
.	TRBD1	TRBV27	TRBJ1-2	15	TGTGCCAGCAGTTTCGGACAGGGCTCACTCTATGGCTACACCTTC	CASSFGQGSLYGYTF
.	TRBD2	TRBV28	TRBJ2-2	15	TGTGCCACCCTACGGGCTAGCGGAAACACCGGGGAGCTGTTTTTT	CATLRASGNTGELFF